The sequence of this TCR beta chain was determined in a study of cytomegalovirus exposure and HLA in healthy donors. Findings of the study overall: Productive rates of about 87% or about 30% were seen for most TCR beta V segments in an earlier analysis. Later on, analysis showed that most CMV-associated TCR beta chains appeared to be HLA-restricted. Cytomegalovirus-associated status was assigned to about 180 TCR beta chains.

A multiplex PCR was run with 60 Vbeta primers and 13 Jbeta primers. TCRdb's table, derived via immunoSEQ multiplex PCR, lists solely in-frame clones and lacks some. This table holds 150,000 to 170,000 clones, approximately 77% found once. For this clone: Its antigen is not known.

The sample consisted of PBMCs. The sequence came from a young man in good health and CMV-seronegative.

The CDR3 nucleotides read TGTGCCAGCAGTAGCTTAAGGAGAGCTTTCTTT. It encodes CASSSLRRAFF. J is TRBJ1-1 and V is TRBV2, with D unclear. Germline CDR1 and CDR2: SNHLY and FYNNEI. V dropped 5 bases and J dropped 10 bases, with 11 bases sitting between them. This CDR3 spans 11 amino acids. Combining the CDR3 with reference TRBV2 and TRBJ1-1 gives the whole variable domain EPEVTQTPSHQVTQMGQEVILRCVPISNHLYFYWYRQILGQKVEFLVSFYNNEISEKSEIFDDQFSVERPDGSNFTLKIRSTKLEDSAMYFCASSSLRRAFFGQGTRLTVV.